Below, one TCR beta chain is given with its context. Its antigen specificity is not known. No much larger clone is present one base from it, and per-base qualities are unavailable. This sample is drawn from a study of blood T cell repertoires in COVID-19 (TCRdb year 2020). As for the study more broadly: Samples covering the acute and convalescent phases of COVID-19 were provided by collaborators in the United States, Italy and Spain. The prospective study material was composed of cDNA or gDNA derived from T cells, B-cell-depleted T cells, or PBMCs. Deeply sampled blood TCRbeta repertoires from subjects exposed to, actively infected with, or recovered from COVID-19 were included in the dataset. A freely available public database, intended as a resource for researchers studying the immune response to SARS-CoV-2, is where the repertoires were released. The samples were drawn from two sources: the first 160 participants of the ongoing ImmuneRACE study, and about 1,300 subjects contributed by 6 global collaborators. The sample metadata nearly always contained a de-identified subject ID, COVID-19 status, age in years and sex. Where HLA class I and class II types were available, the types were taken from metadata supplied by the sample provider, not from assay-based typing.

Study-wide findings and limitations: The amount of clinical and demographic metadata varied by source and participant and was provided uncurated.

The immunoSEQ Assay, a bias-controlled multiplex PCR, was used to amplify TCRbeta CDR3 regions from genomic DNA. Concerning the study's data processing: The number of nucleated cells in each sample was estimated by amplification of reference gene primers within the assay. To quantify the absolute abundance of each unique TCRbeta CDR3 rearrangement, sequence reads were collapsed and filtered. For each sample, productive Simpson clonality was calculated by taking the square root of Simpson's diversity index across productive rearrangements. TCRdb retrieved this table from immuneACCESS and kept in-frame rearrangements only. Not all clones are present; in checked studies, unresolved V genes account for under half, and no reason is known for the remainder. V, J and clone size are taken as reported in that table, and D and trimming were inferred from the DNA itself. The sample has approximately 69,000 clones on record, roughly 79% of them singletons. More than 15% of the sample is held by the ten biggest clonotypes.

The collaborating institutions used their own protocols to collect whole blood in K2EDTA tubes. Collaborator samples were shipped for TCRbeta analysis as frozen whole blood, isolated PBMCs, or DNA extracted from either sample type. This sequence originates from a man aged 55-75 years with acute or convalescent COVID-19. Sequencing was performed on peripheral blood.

In nucleotide form, the sequence is TGTGCCAGCAGCCATCCAAGCGGGGCGAGCTCCTACGAGCAGTACTTC. This yields the protein CASSHPSGASSYEQYF. The V gene is TRBV3-1 (or the pseudogene TRBV3-2) and the J gene is TRBJ2-7; 7 of the junction bases match TRBD2. Via the germline V gene (reference sequence), CDR1 is LGHDT and CDR2 YNNKEL. Measured from the cysteine to the phenylalanine, the CDR3 is 16 residues long. The CDR3 DNA has 48 bases and is translated from base 1. V loses 3 bases at its end and J loses 0 bases; junction bases beyond the gene matches: 8.